This is a list of T cell receptor beta chains from one sample in a study of beta chain features in type 1 diabetes. Repertoires were generated with immunoSEQ multiplex PCR, while TCRdb's copy carries only in-frame clones and drops some. The sample lists 360,000 or so clones; about 19% were seen once. The sequencing sample was made of naive CD4+ T cells from blood. The receptors shown here come from a woman aged 18-35 years in good health. CDR3s include the opening cysteine and the closing phenylalanine or tryptophan. The D gene is left open where the match is weak. Clone size is given for some rows only: seen once, a few or many times, or a class if the clone is expanded.

14	TRBV5-1	TRBD1	TRBJ2-5	.	CASSNGQASGTQYF	TGCGCCAGCAGCAATGGACAGGCCTCAGGGACCCAGTACTTC
16	TRBV30	.	TRBJ2-1	few	CAWSPSLGEDLNEQFF	TGTGCCTGGAGTCCATCCTTAGGGGAGGACCTCAATGAGCAGTTCTTC
15	TRBV4-2	.	TRBJ1-1	.	CASSPGGRRETEAFF	TGTGCCAGCAGTCCCGGGGGCAGGCGGGAGACTGAAGCTTTCTTT
14	TRBV10-3	.	TRBJ2-1	.	CAISGGISYNEQFF	TGTGCCATCAGTGGAGGGATATCCTACAATGAGCAGTTCTTC
14	TRBV19	TRBD1	TRBJ2-2	few	CATPDRGNTGELFF	TGTGCCACCCCCGACAGGGGGAACACCGGGGAGCTGTTTTTT
15	TRBV2	.	TRBJ1-6	.	CASSVEVGAESPLHF	TGTGCCAGCAGTGTAGAGGTGGGGGCAGAGTCACCCCTCCACTTT
15	TRBV30	.	TRBJ2-1	few	CAWSYLAGLNNEQFF	TGTGCCTGGAGCTACCTAGCCGGACTCAACAATGAGCAGTTCTTC
12	TRBV6-5	.	TRBJ1-4	few	CASSPRNEKLFF	TGTGCCAGCAGTCCTCGTAATGAAAAACTGTTTTTT
16	TRBV6-5	TRBD2	TRBJ2-1	.	CASSYSLAGDGNEQFF	TGTGCCAGCAGTTACTCCCTAGCGGGAGATGGAAATGAGCAGTTCTTC
15	TRBV15	TRBD1	TRBJ2-7	few	CATSRAGTADDEQYF	TGTGCCACCAGCAGAGCAGGGACAGCGGATGACGAGCAGTACTTC
13	TRBV14	.	TRBJ2-5	few	CASSQAAGETQYF	TGTGCCAGCAGCCAAGCAGCAGGAGAGACCCAGTACTTC
15	TRBV25-1	.	TRBJ2-6	few	CASSDGVSGANVLTF	TGTGCCAGCAGTGACGGGGTGTCCGGGGCCAACGTCCTGACTTTC
15	TRBV18	TRBD2	TRBJ2-1	few	CASSPGLAVTNEQFF	TGTGCCAGCTCACCGGGACTAGCGGTTACAAATGAGCAGTTCTTC
16	TRBV13	.	TRBJ2-7	few	CASSSTSRDTTYEQYF	TGTGCCAGCAGCTCCACATCCCGGGACACAACGTACGAGCAGTACTTC
15	TRBV27	TRBD1	TRBJ1-5	.	CASSSGGYSNQPQHF	TGTGCCAGCAGCTCAGGGGGGTATAGCAATCAGCCCCAGCATTTT
14	TRBV19	TRBD1	TRBJ2-5	.	CASSQGQLPETQYF	TGTGCCAGTAGCCAGGGACAGCTCCCAGAGACCCAGTACTTC
13	TRBV18	.	TRBJ2-5	.	CASSPGAQETQYF	TGTGCCAGCTCACCGGGAGCTCAAGAGACCCAGTACTTC
15	TRBV4-1	TRBD1	TRBJ1-2	.	CASSQDRTGVFGYTF	TGCGCCAGCAGCCAAGATCGAACAGGGGTTTTTGGCTACACCTTC
16	TRBV4-1	TRBD2	TRBJ2-7	.	CASSQFVTSGPYEQYF	TGCGCCAGCAGCCAATTTGTGACTAGCGGGCCCTACGAGCAGTACTTC
13	TRBV28	.	TRBJ1-4	.	CASSPQTGEKLFF	TGTGCCAGCAGTCCCCAGACGGGGGAAAAACTGTTTTTT
17	TRBV27	.	TRBJ2-3	few	CASSPRPFSRATDTQYF	TGTGCCAGCAGCCCTAGGCCGTTCAGCAGGGCCACAGATACGCAGTATTTT
14	TRBV9	.	TRBJ2-4	few	CASSATEGLNIQYF	TGTGCCAGCAGCGCCACGGAGGGCTTAAACATTCAGTACTTC
13	TRBV30	TRBD2	TRBJ2-1	.	CAWSVVSGVGKFF	TGTGCCTGGAGTGTAGTTAGCGGGGTAGGAAAGTTCTTC
14	TRBV30	TRBD1	TRBJ1-5	.	CAWDPGGGNQPQHF	TGTGCCTGGGACCCAGGGGGCGGCAATCAGCCCCAGCATTTT
13	TRBV30	.	TRBJ1-2	.	CAWSVLTDYGYTF	TGTGCCTGGAGTGTTTTGACAGACTATGGCTACACCTTC
14	TRBV13	TRBD1	TRBJ1-4	few	CASSFNRGREKLFF	TGTGCCAGCAGCTTTAACAGGGGTCGCGAAAAACTGTTTTTT
15	TRBV18	TRBD1	TRBJ2-7	.	CASSGQGATGYEQYF	TGTGCCAGCTCAGGACAGGGAGCAACTGGCTACGAGCAGTACTTC
17	TRBV9	TRBD2	TRBJ2-5	few	CASSVGLAGDNQETQYF	TGTGCCAGCAGCGTAGGACTAGCGGGGGACAATCAAGAGACCCAGTACTTC
16	TRBV7-2	TRBD1	TRBJ1-2	.	CASSLRMGTGDYGYTF	TGTGCCAGCAGCTTAAGGATGGGGACAGGGGACTATGGCTACACCTTC
14	TRBV5-1	TRBD1	TRBJ2-5	.	CASRRQGLQETQYF	TGCGCCAGCAGGCGACAGGGGCTCCAAGAGACCCAGTACTTC
13	TRBV13	.	TRBJ2-7	.	CASSRDSPYEQYF	TGTGCCAGCAGTCGGGACTCACCCTACGAGCAGTACTTC
14	TRBV30	TRBD1	TRBJ1-4	.	CAWSPGGRNEKLFF	TGTGCCTGGAGTCCAGGGGGACGGAATGAAAAACTGTTTTTT
17	TRBV27	TRBD1	TRBJ2-6	few	CASSFRTGSSGANVLTF	TGTGCCAGCAGTTTCAGGACAGGCAGCTCTGGGGCCAACGTCCTGACTTTC
14	TRBV30	TRBD1	TRBJ1-3	.	CAWSSDRAGNTIYF	TGTGCCTGGAGCTCCGACAGGGCTGGAAACACCATATATTTT
15	TRBV11-3	TRBD2	TRBJ2-2	.	CASSSRGGRTGELFF	TGTGCCAGCAGCTCCCGGGGGGGCCGAACCGGGGAGCTGTTTTTT
14	TRBV30	.	TRBJ1-4	few	CAWRAMAGGEKLFF	TGTGCCTGGAGAGCGATGGCCGGGGGAGAAAAACTGTTTTTT
13	TRBV19	.	TRBJ2-5	.	CASSIGPQETQYF	TGTGCCAGTAGTATTGGGCCGCAAGAGACCCAGTACTTC
12	TRBV30	.	TRBJ2-7	.	CAWSLDTYEQYF	TGTGCCTGGAGTCTCGACACCTACGAGCAGTACTTC
17	TRBV7-6	.	TRBJ1-5	few	CASSPRQGLYGNQPQHF	TGTGCCAGCAGCCCCCGCCAGGGTCTTTACGGCAATCAGCCCCAGCATTTT